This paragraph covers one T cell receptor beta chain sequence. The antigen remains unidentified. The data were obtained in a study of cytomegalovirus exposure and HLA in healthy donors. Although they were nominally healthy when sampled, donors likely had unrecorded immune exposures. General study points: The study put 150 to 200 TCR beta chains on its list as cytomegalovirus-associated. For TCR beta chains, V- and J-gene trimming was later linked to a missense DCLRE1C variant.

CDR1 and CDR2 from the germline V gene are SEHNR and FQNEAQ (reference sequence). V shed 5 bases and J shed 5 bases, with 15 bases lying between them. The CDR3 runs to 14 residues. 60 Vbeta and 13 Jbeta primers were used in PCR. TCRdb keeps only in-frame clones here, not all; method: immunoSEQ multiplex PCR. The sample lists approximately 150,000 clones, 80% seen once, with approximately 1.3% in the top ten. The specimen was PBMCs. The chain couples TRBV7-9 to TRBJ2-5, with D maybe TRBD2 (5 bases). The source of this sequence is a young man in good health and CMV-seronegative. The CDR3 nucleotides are TGTGCCAGCAGCCGGTCGGGGTCGGGGGAGACCCAGTACTTC. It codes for CASSRSGSGETQYF.